The 23 T cell receptor beta chains in this list originate from one sample, sequenced in a study of blood T cell repertoires in COVID-19. Libraries were prepared by immunoSEQ multiplex PCR; TCRdb keeps only in-frame clonotypes and omits some of them. This table holds about 210,000 clones, roughly 77% found once. What was sequenced was PBMCs or T cells enriched from blood (not recorded which). The receptors come from a man between 35 and 55 years old who had recovered from COVID-19.

The chain has TRBV5-1 and TRBJ1-1; TRBD1 matches at 7 bases. The CDR3 extends over 14 amino acids. Germline V gene data show CDR1 as SGHRS and CDR2 as YFSETQ. V shed 4 bases, J shed 1 base, and the junction held 4 bases outside the gene matches. The DNA of the CDR3 is TGCGCCAGCAGCCTGGACAGGACGAACACTGAAGCTTTCTTT. Amino acids: CASSLDRTNTEAFF. Looking up the rest from reference TRBV5-1 and TRBJ1-1 gives the full variable domain: KAGVTQTPRYLIKTRGQQVTLSCSPISGHRSVSWYQQTPGQGLQFLFEYFSETQRNKGNFPGRFSGRQFSNSRSEMNVSTLELGDSALYLCASSLDRTNTEAFFGQGTRLTVV.

The chain uses TRBV6-1 and TRBJ1-1; D is uncertain. CDR1 is MNHNS, CDR2 SASEGT, per germline. Trimming left V 3 bases short and J 12 bases short, with 14 bases between. The CDR3 extends over 12 amino acids. DNA for the CDR3: TGTGCCAGCAGTGATATTCGGGTGATACCTTTCTTT. It yields the protein CASSDIRVIPFF.

This clone was picked up one time. V gene TRBV7-2 combines with J gene TRBJ2-1, with a possible D match to TRBD2 (6 bases). The V end was cut by 4 bases, the J end by 11 bases, with 9 bases between. The CDR3 contains 11 residues. The germline V gene has CDR1 SGHTA and CDR2 FQGNSA. CDR3 in amino acids: CASSSRTKQFF. The CDR3 coding sequence is TGTGCCAGCAGCTCCCGGACTAAGCAGTTCTTC.

This chain connects TRBV5-1 to TRBJ1-6; 9 nucleotides match TRBD1. There are 14 residues in the CDR3. After removal of 7 bases from V and 9 bases from J, the junction contained 8 bases not matched to a gene. Germline loops: CDR1 SGHRS, CDR2 YFSETQ. CDR3 sequence: CASGNGTGPSPLHF. The CDR3 nucleotides read TGCGCCAGCGGAAACGGGACAGGGCCTTCACCCCTCCACTTT. The complete variable domain, with remaining parts taken from reference TRBV5-1 and TRBJ1-6, reads KAGVTQTPRYLIKTRGQQVTLSCSPISGHRSVSWYQQTPGQGLQFLFEYFSETQRNKGNFPGRFSGRQFSNSRSEMNVSTLELGDSALYLCASGNGTGPSPLHFGNGTRLTVT.

The V and J genes are TRBV20-1 and TRBJ1-2, with a tentative D call TRBD1 (5 bases). In germline, CDR1 is DFQATT, CDR2 SNEGSKA (reference sequence). V was trimmed by 3 bases and J by 8 bases, leaving 16 bases between them. The CDR3 extends over 13 amino acids. CDR3 loop: CSASNGGRLGYTF. In DNA, the CDR3 is TGCAGTGCTAGTAACGGGGGAAGGTTAGGCTACACCTTC.

The V and J genes are TRBV7-9 and TRBJ2-2; maybe TRBD2 (6 bases). V lost 6 bases, J lost 5 bases, and 19 bases lay in between. The CDR3 is 16 residues long. The germline V gene encodes CDR1 SEHNR and CDR2 FQNEAQ (reference sequence). The CDR3 sequence is CASSSRGDLRTGELFF. CDR3 coding DNA: TGTGCCAGCAGTAGTAGAGGGGACTTACGAACCGGGGAGCTGTTTTTT.

This clone was observed once. V gene TRBV7-9 combines with J gene TRBJ1-5; TRBD1 matches at 11 bases. The V gene's germline CDR1 is SEHNR and CDR2 FQNEAQ (reference sequence). This CDR3 has 15 residues. V shed 1 base, J shed 7 bases, and the junction held 3 bases outside the gene matches. The CDR3 protein is CASSLGTGGQQPQHF. In DNA, the CDR3 is TGTGCCAGCAGCTTAGGGACAGGGGGCCAGCAGCCCCAGCATTTT.

V is TRBV5-5 and J is TRBJ1-3, with D tentatively TRBD1 (5 bases). The CDR3 sequence is 16 residues long. V shed 4 bases and J shed 9 bases, with 23 bases lying between them. CDR1 is SGHKS and CDR2 is YYEKEE in the germline V gene (reference sequence). In nucleotides, the CDR3 is TGTGCCAGCAGCCAAGATCGGACAAGCCTTGGGCTCACCATATATTTT. It translates to CASSQDRTSLGLTIYF.

V and J are TRBV4-1 and TRBJ1-6, with D unresolved. The V gene lost 0 bases and the J gene lost 0 bases, with 6 bases spanning the gap. Germline CDR1 reads MGHRA; CDR2 reads YSYEKL. This CDR3 is 16 amino acids long. CDR3 coding DNA: TGCGCCAGCAGCCAAGAAGAGGGCTCCTATAATTCACCCCTCCACTTT. It encodes CASSQEEGSYNSPLHF.

The sample holds one count of this clone. V gene TRBV27 combines with J gene TRBJ2-1; 10 bases line up with TRBD1. The length of the CDR3 is 17 residues. V lost 1 base to trimming and J lost 5 bases; unmatched junction nucleotides: 8. Germline CDR1 is MNHEY and CDR2 is SMNVEV (reference sequence). The DNA for the CDR3 is TGTGCCAGCAGTTTATACTACCGGGACAGGGGAAACAATGAGCAGTTCTTC. Encoded protein: CASSLYYRDRGNNEQFF.

This clone was detected once. V is TRBV14 and J is TRBJ1-6; D is unresolved. The germline CDR1 and CDR2 sequences are SGHDN and FVKESK. The CDR3 spans 16 residues. Trimming stripped 0 bases from V and 4 bases from J, with 10 bases between. CDR3 protein: CASSQDQFPYNSPLHF. Here the CDR3 DNA reads TGTGCCAGCAGCCAAGACCAGTTCCCGTATAATTCACCCCTCCACTTT.

This chain links TRBV21-1 with TRBJ2-7; the table calls TRBD2, which could not be checked here. TRBV21-1 has pseudogene status. This CDR3 has 16 amino acids. The CDR3 is CASSKRRVGGCDEQYF. The DNA for the CDR3 is TGTGCCAGCAGCAAAAGGAGGGTGGGGGGATGCGACGAGCAGTACTTC.

Comment on this clone: Given a much more abundant clone one base away, this may be a read error. Other DNA sequences in this sample translate to the same CDR3. The CDR3 sequence is CASSFPGYGYTF. The CDR3 coding sequence is TGCGCCAGCAGCTTCCCAGGCTATGGCTACACCTTC. This sequence joins TRBV5-1 and TRBJ1-2, with D hard to call. This CDR3 is 12 amino acids long. The germline V and J ends were trimmed by 2 bases and 4 bases, with 6 bases remaining between them. Germline CDR1 SGHRS, CDR2 YFSETQ.

This chain connects TRBV7-8 to TRBJ1-2; no clear D. The CDR3 has 15 residues. Germline CDR1 reads SGHVS; CDR2 reads FQNEAQ. V lost 5 bases and J lost 8, with 21 bases in between. The CDR3 loop reads CASSPRSSATWGYTF. CDR3 DNA: TGTGCCAGCAGCCCACGCTCAAGCGCTACTTGGGGCTACACCTTC.

This clone was observed once. V usage is TRBV24-1 and J usage is TRBJ1-5; possibly TRBD1 for D (5 bases). V dropped 2 bases and J dropped 2 bases, with 9 bases sitting between them. Germline CDR1 and CDR2: KGHDR and SFDVKD. The CDR3 consists of 15 residues. This CDR3 is CATSDSGPRNQPQHF. CDR3 in DNA: TGTGCCACCAGTGATTCAGGGCCTCGCAATCAGCCCCAGCATTTT.

The gene calls are TRBV5-5 and TRBJ1-1; D not certain. Germline loops: CDR1 SGHKS, CDR2 YYEKEE (reference sequence). There are 14 residues in the CDR3. Trimming cost V 0 bases and J 2 bases, with 8 bases left between them. The DNA for the CDR3 is TGTGCCAGCAGCTTGGCCGTAGTAAACACTGAAGCTTTCTTT. This encodes CASSLAVVNTEAFF.

The chain has TRBV12-5 and TRBJ1-5, with D possibly being TRBD1 (6 bases). The V end was cut by 2 bases, the J end by 9 bases, with 8 bases between. CDR3 size: 12 residues. Per germline, CDR1 LGHNT and CDR2 FRNRAP. In nucleotides, the CDR3 is TGTGCTAGTGGTTTGTCACAGGGGCCCCAGCATTTT. Protein: CASGLSQGPQHF.

The count of this clone is one. This specimen includes other DNA sequences encoding the same CDR3. The CDR3 DNA is TGTGCCAGCTCACCGACGGGGAACACTGAAGCTTTCTTT. This codes for CASSPTGNTEAFF. The chain joins TRBV18 to TRBJ1-1; unclear D gene. Germline loops: CDR1 KGHSH, CDR2 LQKENI. The V end lost 3 bases, the J end lost 1 base, and 6 bases lay between the germline ends. The CDR3 covers 13 residues.

V gene TRBV11-2 combines with J gene TRBJ2-3, with D possibly matching TRBD2 (7 bases). Trimming pared 1 base from V and 4 bases from J, leaving 18 bases between. The CDR3 covers 17 residues. Germline-derived CDR1 and CDR2 are SGHAT and FQNNGV. CDR3 protein: CASSLVTSQGGADTQYF. The CDR3 DNA reads TGTGCCAGCAGCTTAGTGACTAGCCAAGGGGGAGCAGATACGCAGTATTTT.

The chain recombines TRBV18 with TRBJ1-2; no definite D call. The CDR3 sequence is 15 residues long. Germline V gives CDR1 KGHSH, CDR2 LQKENI. V was pared by 2 bases and J by 4 bases, with 14 bases between. The CDR3 region is CASSPGEPDIYGYTF. CDR3 DNA: TGTGCCAGCTCACCAGGGGAGCCCGACATCTATGGCTACACCTTC.

The chain combines TRBV7-9 with TRBJ1-2; TRBD1 aligns across 11 bases. CDR1 and CDR2 (germline): SEHNR, FQNEAQ (reference sequence). This CDR3 has 16 residues. Trimming took 5 bases from V and 4 from J; bases not matched to a gene: 9. The CDR3 is CASSEGQGVDSYGYTF. The CDR3 DNA reads TGTGCCAGCAGCGAGGGACAGGGGGTGGATAGCTATGGCTACACCTTC.

The gene calls are TRBV30 and TRBJ1-1; D gene unclear. V lost 7 bases and J lost 0, with 12 bases in between. Germline CDR1 and CDR2: GTSNPN and SVGIG (reference sequence). This CDR3 is 13 amino acids long. CDR3 sequence: CAYTAVVNTEAFF. CDR3 nucleotides: TGTGCCTATACTGCGGTAGTGAACACTGAAGCTTTCTTT.

This chain joins TRBV29-1 and TRBJ1-1, with 8 bases lining up with TRBD1. The CDR3 is made up of 14 amino acids. The germline gives CDR1 SQVTM, CDR2 ANQGSEA. V lost 7 bases, J lost 1 base, and 8 bases stayed unmatched. CDR3 sequence reads: CSGQGSRENTEAFF. In DNA, the CDR3 is TGCAGCGGACAGGGGTCTAGAGAGAACACTGAAGCTTTCTTT.